Listed below are T cell receptor beta chains from one sample, sequenced in a study of siplizumab effects on memory and regulatory T cells. TCRdb keeps only in-frame clones here, not all; method: immunoSEQ multiplex PCR. The sample includes about 70,000 clones, over 80% seen only once; the top ten take more than 1.5%. The sequenced material came from Tregs sorted from blood. Receptors were obtained from a human donor in good health. CDR3s include the opening cysteine and the closing phenylalanine or tryptophan. Fields, in order: J gene, V gene, D gene, clone size, CDR3 length, CDR3 DNA, CDR3 protein. The D gene is left open where the match is weak. Size is omitted from some rows. Given values are once, few, many or a class for expanded clones.

TRBJ2-7 TRBV28 TRBD2 NA 13 TGTGCCAGCAGTTTCGGGAGGCCCTACGAGCAGTACTTC CASSFGRPYEQYF
TRBJ2-3 TRBV7-6 TRBD1 NA 14 TGTGCCAGCAGCTTGGTCAGGGGGACGGATACGCAGTATTTT CASSLVRGTDTQYF
TRBJ2-7 TRBV6-5 TRBD1 NA 13 TGTGCCACGGCCCGGGACAGGGAATACGAGCAGTACTTC CATARDREYEQYF
TRBJ2-7 TRBV6-1 NA NA 11 TGTGCCAGCAGTGATTTGTGGGAGCAGTACTTC CASSDLWEQYF
TRBJ2-7 TRBV28 TRBD2 few 20 TGTGCCAGCAGAGCGCTCCCTGGGACTAGCGGAGAAACCAGCTCCTACGAGCAGTACTTC CASRALPGTSGETSSYEQYF
TRBJ1-2 TRBV5-4 TRBD1 NA 16 TGTGCCAGCAGCTCCCCGACAGGGGGCGCGTCTCGGGGCTACACCTTC CASSSPTGGASRGYTF
TRBJ2-2 TRBV6-1 TRBD2 few 15 TGTGCCAGCAGCTTTGGACTAGCGAACACCGGGGAGCTGTTTTTT CASSFGLANTGELFF
TRBJ2-1 TRBV27 NA once 16 TGTGCCAGCCGAACGAATTGGAGGGCCCGGGGTAATGAGCAGTTCTTC CASRTNWRARGNEQFF
TRBJ2-3 TRBV6-1 NA NA 13 TGTGCCAGCTCGGTAGGGGCCACAGATACGCAGTATTTT CASSVGATDTQYF
TRBJ2-2 TRBV5-6 TRBD1 NA 15 TGTGCCAGCAGTTCACAGGGGTGGGCCACCGGGGAGCTGTTTTTT CASSSQGWATGELFF
TRBJ1-3 TRBV4-1 NA NA 17 TGCGCCAGCAGCCAAGATCACAGGTACAACAGAGGAAACACCATATATTTT CASSQDHRYNRGNTIYF
TRBJ2-6 TRBV7-9 NA NA 17 TGTGCCAGCAGCTTAAACCTTTTTGTCTCTGGGGCCAACGTCCTGACTTTC CASSLNLFVSGANVLTF
TRBJ2-1 TRBV5-4 TRBD2 NA 15 TGTGCCAGCGGCCCGGGACTAGCGGGAAACAATGAGCAGTTCTTC CASGPGLAGNNEQFF
TRBJ1-2 TRBV11-3 TRBD1 NA 15 TGTGCCAGCAGCTTAGATCCAGCGACAGGGCAAGGCTACACCTTC CASSLDPATGQGYTF
TRBJ2-1 TRBV7-7 NA NA 16 TGTGCTAGCAGCTTTCAGGTTGGGCCGGGCTACAATGAGCAGTTCTTC CASSFQVGPGYNEQFF
TRBJ1-3 TRBV19 NA once 16 TGTGCCAGTAGTATGAGCGGCGGCTTCTCTGGAAACACCATATATTTT CASSMSGGFSGNTIYF
TRBJ2-2 TRBV30 NA NA 15 TGTGCCTGGAGTAAGGGAAGGGGGTGGACCGGGGAGCTGTTTTTT CAWSKGRGWTGELFF
TRBJ2-1 TRBV19 TRBD2 NA 14 TGTGCCAGTAAAGGGAGCGGGAGGAGTAGTAAGCAGTTCTTC CASKGSGRSSKQFF
TRBJ1-1 TRBV5-4 TRBD1 NA 15 TGTGCCAGCAGATTGACCGGGACAGATGGCACTGAAGCTTTCTTT CASRLTGTDGTEAFF
TRBJ2-1 TRBV9 TRBD2 NA 15 TGTGCCAGCAGCCAGACTAGCGGGAGGACGGATGAGCAGTTCTTC CASSQTSGRTDEQFF
TRBJ2-3 TRBV18 NA NA 13 TGTGCCAGCTCACCCAAGGGTAGAGATACGCAGTATTTT CASSPKGRDTQYF
TRBJ2-2 TRBV30 NA NA 12 TGTGCCTGGAGCCGGGTAACCGGGGAGCTGTTTTTT CAWSRVTGELFF
TRBJ2-2 TRBV5-1 NA NA 13 TGCGCCAGCAGCTTCGCCGAACCGAAGGAGCTGTTTTTT CASSFAEPKELFF
TRBJ2-7 TRBV29-1 NA once 12 TGCAGCGTGGGTGACGGGCCCTACGAGCAGTACTTC CSVGDGPYEQYF
TRBJ2-7 TRBV7-2 NA once 14 TGTGCCAGCAGCCGAGCGCACGGACCCTACGAGCAGTACTTC CASSRAHGPYEQYF
TRBJ2-3 TRBV28 NA NA 15 TGTGCCAGCAGGGCGCGGAGGGCCGGCACAGATACGCAGTATTTT CASRARRAGTDTQYF
TRBJ2-3 TRBV15 NA NA 14 TGTGCCACCAGCAAACCCTTGCGGACAGATACGCAGTATTTT CATSKPLRTDTQYF
TRBJ2-5 TRBV7-2 NA NA 13 TGTGCCAGCAGCCCGACTAGGGAAGAGACCCAGTACTTC CASSPTREETQYF
TRBJ1-5 TRBV5-1 NA NA 15 TGCGCCAGCAGCTTGGGGACGGGGAGCAATCAGCCCCAGCATTTT CASSLGTGSNQPQHF
TRBJ2-5 TRBV12-5 NA NA 15 TGTGCTAGTGCCGAAATTAGAGGGCTTCAAGAGACCCAGTACTTC CASAEIRGLQETQYF
TRBJ2-2 TRBV12-5 TRBD1 NA 15 TGTGCTAGTGGTACGGGACAGGGGAACACCGGGGAGCTGTTTTTT CASGTGQGNTGELFF
TRBJ1-5 TRBV19 NA few 14 TGTGCCAGTACCTTGTCTGGTAGCAATCAGCCCCAGCATTTT CASTLSGSNQPQHF
TRBJ2-7 TRBV5-6 TRBD1 NA 13 TGTGCCAGCAGCAGGGACAGATCCTACGAGCAGTACTTC CASSRDRSYEQYF
TRBJ2-3 TRBV7-2 NA once 12 TGTGCCAGCAGCTTAAGTAGGAATACGCAGTATTTT CASSLSRNTQYF
TRBJ2-6 TRBV27 NA NA 16 TGTGCCAGCAGTTTATGGTCCGGGACTGGGGCCAACGTCCTGACTTTC CASSLWSGTGANVLTF
TRBJ2-2 TRBV5-5 NA NA 14 TGTGCCAGCAGTGAACCGGGGCGGACCGGGGAGCTGTTTTTT CASSEPGRTGELFF
TRBJ1-1 TRBV6-6 NA NA 11 TGTGCCAGCATGATAAACACTGAAGCTTTCTTT CASMINTEAFF
TRBJ2-1 TRBV10-3 NA NA 12 TGTGCCATCAGGCTTAGTGGAGGTGAGCAGTTCTTC CAIRLSGGEQFF
TRBJ2-1 TRBV19 NA NA 11 TGTGCCAGTAGAAATGGCAATGAGCAGTTCTTC CASRNGNEQFF
TRBJ2-1 TRBV7-8 TRBD2 few 16 TGTGCCAGCACTGAACTAGCGGGCACGAACTACAATGAGCAGTTCTTC CASTELAGTNYNEQFF
TRBJ2-1 TRBV6-1 TRBD1 NA 15 TGTGCCAGCAGCGGGGACAGGGGGCTCGTGCACGAGCAGTTCTTC CASSGDRGLVHEQFF
TRBJ2-6 TRBV7-3 NA NA 13 TGTGCCAGCAGCTCCGCTGGGGCCAACGTCCTGACTTTC CASSSAGANVLTF
TRBJ2-1 TRBV6-1 TRBD2 NA 13 TGTGCCAGCATGCGGGAGTGGTACAATGAGCAGTTCTTC CASMREWYNEQFF
TRBJ1-6 TRBV19 TRBD1 NA 15 TGTGCCAGTAGTCCCAAGGACAGGTGGAATTCACCCCTCCACTTT CASSPKDRWNSPLHF
TRBJ1-1 TRBV5-4 NA NA 15 TGTGCCAGCAGCTACCCGGCGGGAATGAACACTGAAGCTTTCTTT CASSYPAGMNTEAFF
TRBJ1-4 TRBV7-3 NA NA 16 TGTGCCAGCAGCTCCCCGGGGAAAAAGGCCGGTGAAAAACTGTTTTTT CASSSPGKKAGEKLFF
TRBJ2-7 TRBV29-1 TRBD2 once 13 TGCAGCGTTGTCCCGAGTGGCGGGGGCGAGCAGTACTTC CSVVPSGGGEQYF
TRBJ2-7 TRBV10-3 NA once 15 TGTGCCATCAGTGAGTCGCTCAGGGGCCCCCCTCAGCAGTACTTC CAISESLRGPPQQYF
TRBJ1-3 TRBV11-2 NA NA 18 TGTGCCAGCAGCTTATTTGTACGTGGGGGAATTTCTGGAAACACCATATATTTT CASSLFVRGGISGNTIYF
TRBJ2-2 TRBV2 TRBD2 NA 14 TGTGCCAGCAGAAGACTAGCGGGACCCCGGGAGCTGTTTTTT CASRRLAGPRELFF
TRBJ1-1 TRBV6-1 TRBD1 NA 15 TGTGCCAGCAGTTTGCCCGGGACAGGGGCCACTGAAGCTTTCTTT CASSLPGTGATEAFF
TRBJ2-7 TRBV18 TRBD1 NA 15 TGTGCCAGCTCACTCTCCGGGACAGGAAACTACGAGCAGTACTTC CASSLSGTGNYEQYF
TRBJ1-2 TRBV30 TRBD1 NA 13 TGTGCCTGGATGGACAGGGGAAACTATGGCTACACCTTC CAWMDRGNYGYTF
TRBJ2-5 TRBV5-3 TRBD2 NA 15 TGTGCCAGAAGCCCGACTAGCGGGAAGGCGGAGACCCAGTACTTC CARSPTSGKAETQYF
TRBJ2-7 TRBV5-6 TRBD1 many 15 TGTGCCAGCAGCTTGGGGTGGGACAGCACCTACGAGCAGTACTTC CASSLGWDSTYEQYF
TRBJ1-4 TRBV5-1 NA NA 14 TGCGCCAGCCGGGCTGGGCGGGCTAATGAAAAACTGTTTTTT CASRAGRANEKLFF
TRBJ1-5 TRBV7-9 NA few 14 TGTGCCAGCAGCCCGGGACTGGGGAATCAGCCCCAGCATTTT CASSPGLGNQPQHF
TRBJ1-2 TRBV5-4 NA once 15 TGTGCCAGCAGCAGAAATACAGAGCCTCTCTATGGCTACACCTTC CASSRNTEPLYGYTF
TRBJ2-4 TRBV20-1 NA NA 11 TGCAGTGTGGGGTTTTCTGACATTCAGTACTTC CSVGFSDIQYF